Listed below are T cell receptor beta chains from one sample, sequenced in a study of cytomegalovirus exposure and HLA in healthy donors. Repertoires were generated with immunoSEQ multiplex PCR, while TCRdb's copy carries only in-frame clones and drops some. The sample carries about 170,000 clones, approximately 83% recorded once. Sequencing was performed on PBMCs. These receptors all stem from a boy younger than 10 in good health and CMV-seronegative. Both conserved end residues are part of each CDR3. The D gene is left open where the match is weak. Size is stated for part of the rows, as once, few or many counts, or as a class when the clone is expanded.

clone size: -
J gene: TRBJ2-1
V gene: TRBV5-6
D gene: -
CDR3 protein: CASSVGIWGRWRDEQFF
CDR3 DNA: TGTGCCAGCAGCGTTGGGATTTGGGGGAGGTGGAGGGATGAGCAGTTCTTC

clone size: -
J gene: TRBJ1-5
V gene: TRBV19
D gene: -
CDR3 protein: CASSIVADQPQHF
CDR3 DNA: TGTGCCAGTAGTATAGTGGCGGATCAGCCCCAGCATTTT

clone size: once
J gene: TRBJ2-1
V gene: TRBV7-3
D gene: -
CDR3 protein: CASSLMRNEQFF
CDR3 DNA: TGTGCCAGCAGCTTAATGAGGAATGAGCAGTTCTTC

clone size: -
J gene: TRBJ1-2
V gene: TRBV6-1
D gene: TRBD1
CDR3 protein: CASQNPGQNYGYTF
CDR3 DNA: TGTGCCAGCCAAAACCCGGGACAGAACTATGGCTACACCTTC

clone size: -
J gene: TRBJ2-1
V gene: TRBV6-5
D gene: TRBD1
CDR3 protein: CASSSPGTGGREQFF
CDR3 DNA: TGTGCCAGCAGTTCCCCGGGGACAGGGGGCCGGGAGCAGTTCTTC

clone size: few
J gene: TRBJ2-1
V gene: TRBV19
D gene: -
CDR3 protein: CASTPTSNFVDNEQFF
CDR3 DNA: TGTGCCAGTACCCCGACTAGTAATTTCGTCGACAATGAGCAGTTCTTC

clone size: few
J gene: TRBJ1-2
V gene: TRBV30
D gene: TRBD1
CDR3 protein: CAWKTERGLGGYTF
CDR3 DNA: TGTGCCTGGAAAACGGAAAGGGGGCTAGGTGGCTACACCTTC

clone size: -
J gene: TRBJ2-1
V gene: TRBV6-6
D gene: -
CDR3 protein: CASSSDFANEQFF
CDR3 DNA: TGTGCCAGCAGTTCAGACTTTGCAAATGAGCAGTTCTTC

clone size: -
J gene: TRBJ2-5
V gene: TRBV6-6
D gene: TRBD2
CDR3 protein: CASSYSRLAGGVYF
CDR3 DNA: TGTGCCAGCAGTTACTCCCGACTAGCGGGGGGCGTGTACTTC

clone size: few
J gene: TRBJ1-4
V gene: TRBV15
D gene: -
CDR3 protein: CATSRDQGSEKLFF
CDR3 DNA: TGTGCCACCAGCAGAGACCAGGGAAGTGAAAAACTGTTTTTT

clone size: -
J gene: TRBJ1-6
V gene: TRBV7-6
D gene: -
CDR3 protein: CASSLATQGGSPLHF
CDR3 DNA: TGTGCCAGCAGCTTAGCGACCCAGGGAGGTTCACCCCTCCACTTT

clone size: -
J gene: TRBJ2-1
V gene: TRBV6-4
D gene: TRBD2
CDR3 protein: CASSYLPGGAYNEQFF
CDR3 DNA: TGTGCCAGCAGCTACCTCCCGGGAGGGGCCTACAATGAGCAGTTCTTC

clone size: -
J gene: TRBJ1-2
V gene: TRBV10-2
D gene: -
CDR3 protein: CASGERGPYGYTF
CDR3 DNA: TGCGCCAGCGGAGAAAGGGGCCCTTATGGCTACACCTTC

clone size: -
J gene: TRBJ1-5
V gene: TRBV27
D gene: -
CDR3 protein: CASSFAGGAGDQPQHF
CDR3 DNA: TGTGCCAGCAGTTTTGCGGGGGGTGCGGGGGATCAGCCCCAGCATTTT

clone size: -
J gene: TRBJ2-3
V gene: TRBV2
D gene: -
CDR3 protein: CASKARGSTDTQYF
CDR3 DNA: TGTGCCAGCAAGGCCAGAGGTAGCACAGATACGCAGTATTTT

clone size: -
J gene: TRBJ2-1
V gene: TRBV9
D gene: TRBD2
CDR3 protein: CASSVADGTSWRDEQFF
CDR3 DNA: TGTGCCAGCAGCGTAGCCGACGGGACTAGCTGGCGCGATGAGCAGTTCTTC

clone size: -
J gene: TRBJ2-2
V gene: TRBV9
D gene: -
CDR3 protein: CASSITENTGELFF
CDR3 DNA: TGTGCCAGCAGCATCACAGAGAACACCGGGGAGCTGTTTTTT

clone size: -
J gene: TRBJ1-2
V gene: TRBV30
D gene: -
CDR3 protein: CAGTGGYGYTF
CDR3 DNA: TGTGCCGGCACCGGCGGCTATGGCTACACCTTC

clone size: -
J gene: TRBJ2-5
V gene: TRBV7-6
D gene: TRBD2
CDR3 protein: CASSRGLAGAAQYF
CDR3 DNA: TGTGCCAGCAGCCGTGGTCTGGCGGGAGCCGCCCAGTACTTC

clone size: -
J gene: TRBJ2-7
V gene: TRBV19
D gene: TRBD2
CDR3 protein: CASSMAGTTGYEQYF
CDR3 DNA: TGTGCCAGTAGTATGGCCGGGACTACCGGCTACGAGCAGTACTTC

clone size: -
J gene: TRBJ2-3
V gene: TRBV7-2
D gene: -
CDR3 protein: CASSFGGGTDTQYF
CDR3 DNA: TGTGCCAGCAGCTTCGGGGGAGGCACAGATACGCAGTATTTT

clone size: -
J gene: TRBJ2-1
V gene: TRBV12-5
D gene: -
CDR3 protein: CASGLGGIPNRDEQFF
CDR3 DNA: TGTGCTAGTGGTTTGGGAGGGATTCCTAATAGGGATGAGCAGTTCTTC

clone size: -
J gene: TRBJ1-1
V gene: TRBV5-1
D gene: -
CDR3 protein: CASSFTSDFMNTEAFF
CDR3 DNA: TGCGCCAGCAGCTTTACATCGGACTTCATGAACACTGAAGCTTTCTTT

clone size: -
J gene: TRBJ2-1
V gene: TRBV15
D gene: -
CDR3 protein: CATSSRLVGAQVEQFF
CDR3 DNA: TGTGCCACCAGCAGCCGACTAGTAGGGGCACAGGTTGAGCAGTTCTTC

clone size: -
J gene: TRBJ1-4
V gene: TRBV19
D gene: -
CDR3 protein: CASSPKGKGGLFF
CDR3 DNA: TGTGCCAGTAGTCCTAAAGGGAAAGGGGGACTGTTTTTT

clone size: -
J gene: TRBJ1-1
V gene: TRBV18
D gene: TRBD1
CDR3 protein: CASSTSPGQGNTEAFF
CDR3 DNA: TGTGCCAGCTCAACCTCCCCGGGACAGGGGAACACTGAAGCTTTCTTT

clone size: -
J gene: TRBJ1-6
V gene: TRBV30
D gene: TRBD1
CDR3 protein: CAWSVSDRGHSPLHF
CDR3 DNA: TGTGCCTGGAGTGTATCTGACAGGGGGCATTCACCCCTCCACTTT

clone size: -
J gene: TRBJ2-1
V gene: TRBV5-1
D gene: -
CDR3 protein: CASSRSEGINEQFF
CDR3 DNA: TGCGCCAGCAGCCGGTCGGAGGGGATCAATGAGCAGTTCTTC

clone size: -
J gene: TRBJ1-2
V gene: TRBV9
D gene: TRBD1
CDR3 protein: CASSPGDRGLYGYTF
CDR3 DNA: TGTGCCAGCAGCCCCGGGGACAGGGGGCTTTATGGCTACACCTTC

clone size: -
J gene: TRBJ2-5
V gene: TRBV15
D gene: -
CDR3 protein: CATSRGSGAVQETQYF
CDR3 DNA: TGTGCCACCAGCAGAGGGTCTGGCGCGGTCCAAGAGACCCAGTACTTC

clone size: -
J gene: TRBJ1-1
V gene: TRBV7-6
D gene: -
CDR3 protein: CASSLVPGETEAFF
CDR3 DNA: TGTGCCAGCAGCTTAGTCCCAGGGGAGACTGAAGCTTTCTTT

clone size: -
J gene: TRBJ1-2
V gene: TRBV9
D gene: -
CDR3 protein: CASSVGRAYGYTF
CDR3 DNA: TGTGCCAGCAGCGTAGGCAGGGCCTATGGCTACACCTTC

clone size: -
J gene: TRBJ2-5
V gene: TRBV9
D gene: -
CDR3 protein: CASSVGRGKETQYF
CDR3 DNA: TGTGCCAGCAGCGTAGGGAGAGGGAAAGAGACCCAGTACTTC

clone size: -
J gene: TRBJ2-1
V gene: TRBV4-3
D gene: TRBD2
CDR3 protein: CASSLSLAGDYNEQFF
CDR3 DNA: TGCGCCAGCAGCCTCTCCCTAGCGGGGGATTACAATGAGCAGTTCTTC

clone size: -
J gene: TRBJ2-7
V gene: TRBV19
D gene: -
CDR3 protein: CASSMGGEEYEQYF
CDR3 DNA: TGTGCCAGTAGTATGGGCGGGGAAGAGTACGAGCAGTACTTC

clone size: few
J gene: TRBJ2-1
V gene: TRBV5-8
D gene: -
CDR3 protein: CASSALLQALTSYNEQFF
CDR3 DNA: TGTGCCAGCAGCGCCCTACTACAGGCCCTGACCTCCTACAATGAGCAGTTCTTC

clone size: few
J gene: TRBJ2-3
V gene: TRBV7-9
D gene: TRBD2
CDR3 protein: CASSLMTGGFTDTQYF
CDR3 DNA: TGTGCCAGCAGCCTGATGACGGGAGGGTTCACAGATACGCAGTATTTT

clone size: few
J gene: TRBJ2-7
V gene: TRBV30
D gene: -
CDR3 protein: CAWSVTRGNEQYF
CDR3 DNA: TGTGCCTGGAGTGTGACACGGGGGAACGAGCAGTACTTC

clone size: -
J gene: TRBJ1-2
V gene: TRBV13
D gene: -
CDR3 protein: CASSLGNRANSDGYTF
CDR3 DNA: TGTGCCAGCAGCTTAGGTAACAGGGCGAATTCTGATGGCTACACCTTC

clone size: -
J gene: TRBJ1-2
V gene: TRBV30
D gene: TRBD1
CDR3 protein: CAWGTGQEGGGYTF
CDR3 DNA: TGTGCCTGGGGAACGGGACAGGAGGGGGGTGGCTACACCTTC

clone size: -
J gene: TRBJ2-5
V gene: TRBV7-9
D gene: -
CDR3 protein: CASSLVSETQYF
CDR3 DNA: TGTGCCAGCAGCTTAGTTTCGGAGACCCAGTACTTC

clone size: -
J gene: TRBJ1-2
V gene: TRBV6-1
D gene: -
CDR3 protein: CATGLQAHAYGYTF
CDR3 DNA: TGTGCCACCGGACTACAGGCCCATGCTTATGGCTACACCTTC

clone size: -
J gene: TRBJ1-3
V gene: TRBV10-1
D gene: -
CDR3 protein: CASSPDSSTIYF
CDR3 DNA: TGCGCCAGCAGTCCGGACAGTTCCACCATATATTTT

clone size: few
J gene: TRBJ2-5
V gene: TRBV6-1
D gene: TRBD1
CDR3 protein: CASSEARGTETQYF
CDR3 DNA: TGTGCCAGCAGTGAAGCCAGGGGGACGGAGACCCAGTACTTC

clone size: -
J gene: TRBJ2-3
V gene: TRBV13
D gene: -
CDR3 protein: CASSPIGGSGSDTQYF
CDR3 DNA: TGTGCCAGCAGCCCCATAGGGGGTTCGGGGTCAGATACGCAGTATTTT

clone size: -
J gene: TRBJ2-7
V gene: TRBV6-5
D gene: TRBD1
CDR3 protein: CASRRAGQVGNEQYF
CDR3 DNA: TGTGCCAGCAGGAGGGCCGGACAGGTAGGAAACGAGCAGTACTTC

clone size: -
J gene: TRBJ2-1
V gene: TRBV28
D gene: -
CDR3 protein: CASSFPGTQKYNEQFF
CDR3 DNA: TGTGCCAGCAGTTTCCCCGGGACTCAAAAATACAATGAGCAGTTCTTC

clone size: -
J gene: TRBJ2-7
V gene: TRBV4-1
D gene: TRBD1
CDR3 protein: CASSPPGQGIYEQYF
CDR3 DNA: TGCGCCAGCAGCCCGCCGGGACAGGGAATCTACGAGCAGTACTTC

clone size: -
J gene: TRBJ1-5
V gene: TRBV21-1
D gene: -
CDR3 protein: CASSKGGQPQHF
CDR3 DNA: TGTGCCAGCAGCAAAGGTGGCCAGCCCCAGCATTTT

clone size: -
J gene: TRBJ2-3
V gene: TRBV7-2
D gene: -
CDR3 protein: CASSGGDTQYF
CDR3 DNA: TGTGCCAGCAGCGGGGGGGATACGCAGTATTTT

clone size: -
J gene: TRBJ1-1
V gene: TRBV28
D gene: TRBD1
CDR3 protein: CASSLETGGREAFF
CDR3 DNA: TGTGCCAGCAGTTTAGAAACAGGGGGCCGTGAAGCTTTCTTT

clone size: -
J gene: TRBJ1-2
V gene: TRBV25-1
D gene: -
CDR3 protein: CATQTDSPGYTF
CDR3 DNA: TGTGCCACACAGACCGACAGCCCTGGCTACACCTTC

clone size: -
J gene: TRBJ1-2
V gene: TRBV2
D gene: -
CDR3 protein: CASSEAGGAYGYTF
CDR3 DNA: TGTGCCAGCAGTGAAGCGGGGGGGGCCTATGGCTACACCTTC

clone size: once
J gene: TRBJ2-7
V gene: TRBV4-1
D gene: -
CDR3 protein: CASSQDTDGAKYF
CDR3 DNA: TGCGCCAGCAGCCAAGATACTGACGGAGCAAAGTACTTC

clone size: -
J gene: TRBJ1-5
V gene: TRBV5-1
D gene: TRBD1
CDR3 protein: CASSLEGGGSNQPQHF
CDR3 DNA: TGCGCCAGCAGCTTGGAAGGGGGCGGGAGCAATCAGCCCCAGCATTTT

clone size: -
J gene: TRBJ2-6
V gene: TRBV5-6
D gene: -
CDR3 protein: CASFVGGSGANVLTF
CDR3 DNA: TGTGCCAGCTTTGTAGGAGGGTCTGGGGCCAACGTCCTGACTTTC